Listed below are T cell receptor beta chains from one sample, sequenced in a study of STAT5B mutations in CD4+ large granular lymphocyte leukemia. Profiled with immunoSEQ multiplex PCR; TCRdb holds only in-frame clones, not every one. The sample comprises roughly 40,000 clones, roughly 79% of which are singletons, and around 3.5% rests with the top ten. Sequencing used CD4+ T cells from blood buffy coats. The receptors shown here come from a human donor in good health. Each CDR3 is given with its conserved first and last residue. A D gene is named only where the DNA matches it firmly. Only part of the rows carry a size: once, few, many, or a class if the clone is expanded.

V: TRBV19; J: TRBJ2-3; size: .; D: TRBD1; CDR3: CASRDRVTDTQYF; DNA: TGTGCCAGCAGGGACAGGGTCACAGATACGCAGTATTTT
V: TRBV25-1; J: TRBJ1-2; size: .; D: TRBD1; CDR3: CASSETGGAFYGYTF; DNA: TGTGCCAGCAGTGAGACAGGGGGCGCCTTCTATGGCTACACCTTC
V: TRBV7-2; J: TRBJ1-1; size: .; D: .; CDR3: CASSRTGSAFDTEAFF; DNA: TGTGCCAGCAGCCGTACAGGGTCTGCTTTCGACACTGAAGCTTTCTTT
V: TRBV11-1; J: TRBJ1-2; size: .; D: .; CDR3: CASSPPGHITGYTF; DNA: TGTGCCAGCAGCCCCCCGGGACATATCACTGGCTACACCTTC
V: TRBV5-1; J: TRBJ1-1; size: .; D: TRBD1; CDR3: CASSLGTGGVTEAFF; DNA: TGCGCCAGCAGCTTGGGGACAGGGGGAGTCACTGAAGCTTTCTTT
V: TRBV11-3; J: TRBJ2-1; size: .; D: TRBD2; CDR3: CASRLGEGTSGSYEQFF; DNA: TGTGCCAGCAGACTCGGGGAGGGGACTAGCGGGAGCTATGAGCAGTTCTTC
V: TRBV19; J: TRBJ2-1; size: .; D: TRBD2; CDR3: CASSIPGTSGGEQFF; DNA: TGTGCCAGTAGTATCCCCGGGACTAGTGGGGGCGAGCAGTTCTTC
V: TRBV7-2; J: TRBJ1-1; size: .; D: .; CDR3: CASSFSRGGGTEAFF; DNA: TGTGCCAGCAGCTTCTCTCGCGGGGGTGGCACTGAAGCTTTCTTT
V: TRBV30; J: TRBJ1-3; size: few; D: .; CDR3: CAWSRGTPLGNTIYF; DNA: TGTGCCTGGAGTAGGGGCACTCCCCTCGGTAACACCATATATTTT
V: TRBV19; J: TRBJ1-5; size: .; D: .; CDR3: CASSILAGGSNQPQHF; DNA: TGTGCCAGTAGTATTCTGGCGGGGGGTAGCAATCAGCCCCAGCATTTT
V: TRBV9; J: TRBJ2-2; size: .; D: TRBD2; CDR3: CASSVGGGPNTGELFF; DNA: TGTGCCAGCAGCGTAGGGGGGGGACCGAACACCGGGGAGCTGTTTTTT
V: TRBV9; J: TRBJ1-6; size: .; D: .; CDR3: CASSEGGNSPLHF; DNA: TGTGCCAGCAGCGAGGGGGGGAATTCACCCCTCCACTTT
V: TRBV11-2; J: TRBJ1-4; size: .; D: .; CDR3: CASSIEPQGEKLFF; DNA: TGTGCCAGCAGCATAGAACCCCAGGGGGAAAAACTGTTTTTT
V: TRBV10-3; J: TRBJ2-7; size: .; D: .; CDR3: CAITPVGGSYEQYF; DNA: TGTGCCATCACCCCAGTAGGGGGCTCCTACGAGCAGTACTTC
V: TRBV6-9; J: TRBJ1-1; size: .; D: TRBD1; CDR3: CASSYKSPPTGPNTEAFF; DNA: TGTGCCAGCAGTTACAAATCACCTCCGACAGGGCCGAACACTGAAGCTTTCTTT
V: TRBV5-4; J: TRBJ1-6; size: .; D: .; CDR3: CASSAPGEEDNSPLHF; DNA: TGTGCCAGCAGCGCACCAGGGGAAGAAGATAATTCACCCCTCCACTTT
V: TRBV4-2; J: TRBJ2-7; size: .; D: TRBD1; CDR3: CASSQEVGQGSYEQYF; DNA: TGTGCCAGCAGCCAAGAAGTGGGACAGGGATCCTACGAGCAGTACTTC
V: TRBV19; J: TRBJ2-5; size: .; D: TRBD1; CDR3: CASSQTGREETQYF; DNA: TGTGCCAGTAGCCAGACAGGGAGAGAAGAGACCCAGTACTTC
V: TRBV11-2; J: TRBJ2-6; size: once; D: .; CDR3: CASTHSGGANVLTF; DNA: TGTGCCAGCACTCACAGTGGTGGGGCCAACGTCCTGACTTTC
V: TRBV7-2; J: TRBJ2-1; size: .; D: .; CDR3: CASSLTGTVNNEQFF; DNA: TGTGCCAGCAGCCTCACCGGGACTGTGAACAATGAGCAGTTCTTC
V: TRBV6-1; J: TRBJ1-6; size: .; D: .; CDR3: CASSEGTGRSYNSPLHF; DNA: TGTGCCAGCAGTGAAGGCACAGGGAGGTCCTATAATTCACCCCTCCACTTT
V: TRBV7-9; J: TRBJ1-4; size: .; D: .; CDR3: CASSLAGAREKLFF; DNA: TGTGCCAGCAGCTTGGCCGGGGCTCGGGAAAAACTGTTTTTT
V: TRBV4-1; J: TRBJ1-4; size: .; D: TRBD1; CDR3: CASSLSTGQPNEKLFF; DNA: TGCGCCAGCAGCCTGTCGACGGGACAGCCTAATGAAAAACTGTTTTTT
V: TRBV9; J: TRBJ1-5; size: .; D: TRBD1; CDR3: CASSVVFGTGVQPQHF; DNA: TGTGCCAGCAGCGTAGTCTTCGGGACAGGGGTTCAGCCCCAGCATTTT
V: TRBV5-1; J: TRBJ2-1; size: once; D: TRBD1; CDR3: CASSLGQGVDEQFF; DNA: TGCGCCAGCAGCTTGGGACAGGGAGTGGATGAGCAGTTCTTC
V: TRBV2; J: TRBJ2-2; size: few; D: .; CDR3: CASNRDGELFF; DNA: TGTGCCAGCAATCGGGACGGGGAGCTGTTTTTT
V: TRBV19; J: TRBJ1-5; size: .; D: .; CDR3: CASKSEISNQPQHF; DNA: TGTGCCAGTAAGAGTGAAATTAGCAATCAGCCCCAGCATTTT
V: TRBV5-1; J: TRBJ1-5; size: .; D: TRBD1; CDR3: CASRLGQGGNQPQHF; DNA: TGCGCCAGCAGACTCGGACAGGGTGGGAATCAGCCCCAGCATTTT
V: TRBV6-6; J: TRBJ1-1; size: few; D: TRBD1; CDR3: CASSYSGTVNTEAFF; DNA: TGTGCCAGCAGTTACTCTGGGACAGTGAACACTGAAGCTTTCTTT
V: TRBV11-2; J: TRBJ2-5; size: .; D: .; CDR3: CASSLAAGETQYF; DNA: TGTGCCAGCAGCTTAGCGGCAGGAGAGACCCAGTACTTC
V: TRBV5-6; J: TRBJ2-5; size: .; D: .; CDR3: CASSTTPTAHRDGATQYF; DNA: TGTGCCAGCAGCACTACACCGACAGCTCACAGGGATGGGGCGACCCAGTACTTC
V: TRBV4-1; J: TRBJ2-3; size: .; D: .; CDR3: CASSLKAGQSLRDTQYF; DNA: TGCGCCAGCAGCCTCAAAGCGGGTCAATCCCTTCGGGATACGCAGTATTTT
V: TRBV4-1; J: TRBJ1-3; size: .; D: TRBD1; CDR3: CASSQPGTGTASGNTIYF; DNA: TGCGCCAGCAGCCAACCAGGGACCGGGACAGCCTCTGGAAACACCATATATTTT
V: TRBV7-9; J: TRBJ1-3; size: few; D: .; CDR3: CASRNTGNTIYF; DNA: TGTGCCAGCAGAAACACTGGAAACACCATATATTTT
V: TRBV14; J: TRBJ2-7; size: .; D: TRBD2; CDR3: CASSLGLAGGPSYEQYF; DNA: TGTGCCAGCAGCCTCGGACTAGCGGGAGGGCCCTCCTACGAGCAGTACTTC
V: TRBV5-1; J: TRBJ2-7; size: .; D: TRBD1; CDR3: CASSSTGGPYEQYF; DNA: TGCGCCAGCAGCTCCACAGGGGGCCCCTACGAGCAGTACTTC
V: TRBV6-1; J: TRBJ2-3; size: .; D: .; CDR3: CASNRLSTDTQYF; DNA: TGTGCCAGCAACCGGCTTAGCACAGATACGCAGTATTTT
V: TRBV4-1; J: TRBJ1-5; size: .; D: TRBD1; CDR3: CASSPPDRDNQPQHF; DNA: TGCGCCAGCAGCCCACCGGACAGGGACAATCAGCCCCAGCATTTT
V: TRBV29-1; J: TRBJ1-1; size: once; D: TRBD1; CDR3: CSVDGQGGTEAFF; DNA: TGCAGCGTTGACGGACAGGGGGGGACTGAAGCTTTCTTT
V: TRBV30; J: TRBJ2-2; size: few; D: .; CDR3: CAWRGPFANTGELFF; DNA: TGTGCCTGGAGAGGTCCGTTCGCGAACACCGGGGAGCTGTTTTTT
V: TRBV11-2; J: TRBJ2-3; size: .; D: .; CDR3: CASSLGGTSTDTQYF; DNA: TGTGCCAGCAGCCTCGGGGGTACTAGCACAGATACGCAGTATTTT
V: TRBV30; J: TRBJ2-3; size: .; D: .; CDR3: CAWSRTVSTDTQYF; DNA: TGTGCCTGGAGTAGAACAGTTAGCACAGATACGCAGTATTTT
V: TRBV19; J: TRBJ1-2; size: few; D: TRBD1; CDR3: CASSIDPGGYYGYTF; DNA: TGTGCCAGTAGTATAGATCCAGGGGGCTACTATGGCTACACCTTC
V: TRBV6-1; J: TRBJ2-1; size: .; D: TRBD2; CDR3: CASSEVGSGGAYNEQFF; DNA: TGTGCCAGCAGTGAAGTCGGTAGCGGGGGGGCCTACAATGAGCAGTTCTTC
V: TRBV28; J: TRBJ2-7; size: .; D: .; CDR3: CASRGPRSVTEQYF; DNA: TGTGCCAGCAGGGGCCCCCGGAGTGTCACCGAGCAGTACTTC
V: TRBV13; J: TRBJ2-1; size: .; D: TRBD2; CDR3: CASSLTSGSANEQFF; DNA: TGTGCCAGCAGCCTGACTAGCGGGAGCGCCAATGAGCAGTTCTTC
V: TRBV18; J: TRBJ2-6; size: once; D: TRBD1; CDR3: CASSSLSGQGLSGANVLTF; DNA: TGTGCCAGCTCATCATTAAGCGGACAGGGCCTCTCTGGGGCCAACGTCCTGACTTTC
V: TRBV11-3; J: TRBJ2-7; size: .; D: .; CDR3: CATTSSGDSYEQYF; DNA: TGTGCCACCACTTCATCGGGGGACTCCTACGAGCAGTACTTC
V: TRBV15; J: TRBJ2-1; size: .; D: .; CDR3: CATKVSTNQQFF; DNA: TGTGCCACCAAAGTCTCGACCAATCAGCAGTTCTTC
V: TRBV5-6; J: TRBJ2-1; size: .; D: .; CDR3: CASSSANEQFF; DNA: TGTGCCAGCAGCTCAGCGAATGAGCAGTTCTTC
V: TRBV5-1; J: TRBJ2-1; size: once; D: .; CDR3: CASSLEQGGQQFF; DNA: TGCGCCAGCAGCTTGGAACAGGGAGGGCAGCAGTTCTTC
V: TRBV7-9; J: TRBJ1-2; size: .; D: .; CDR3: CASSLDMQEGYTF; DNA: TGTGCCAGCAGCTTAGATATGCAGGAAGGCTACACCTTC
V: TRBV7-2; J: TRBJ2-7; size: .; D: .; CDR3: CASSLGQGHEQYF; DNA: TGTGCCAGCAGCCTGGGCCAGGGCCACGAGCAGTACTTC
V: TRBV9; J: TRBJ1-2; size: .; D: .; CDR3: CASSVAGGTSPGYGYTF; DNA: TGTGCCAGCAGCGTAGCGGGAGGCACTTCCCCCGGGTATGGCTACACCTTC